These 27 T cell receptor beta chains originate from one sample sequenced in a study of T cells in Graves' hyperthyroidism and ophthalmopathy. Template material for amplifying TCR beta CDR3 regions consisted of RNA transcripts. Carried out on the TCR CDR3, a first-round RT-PCR used the HTBI primer set. MiXCR was run by TCRdb on the multiplex PCR reads, yielding one entry per CDR3 protein. Of over 350,000 distinct CDR3 sequences listed, under 15% are singletons. Sequenced: blood. The receptors here all came from a man between 18 and 29 years old with Graves' ophthalmopathy.

This chain joins TRBV19 and TRBJ2-7, with D possibly being TRBD2 (5 bases). The germline gives CDR1 LNHDA, CDR2 SQIVND (reference sequence). The CDR3 contains 17 residues. V lost 2 bases and J 1 base, leaving 18 bases between the germline ends. CDR3 nucleotides: TGTGCCAGTAGTATATGGGGAACGGCGGGTTTGTCCTACGAGCAGTACTTC. Its protein product is CASSIWGTAGLSYEQYF.

This clonotype was recorded many times. The V and J genes are TRBV12-3 or TRBV12-4 and TRBJ2-3; D is possibly TRBD1 or TRBD2 (5 bases each). Trimming stripped 1 base from V and 1 base from J, with 6 bases between. This CDR3 region has 14 residues. CDR3 amino acids: CASSLGGGTDTQYF. CDR3 bases: TGTGCCAGCAGTTTAGGAGGGGGCACAGATACGCAGTATTTT.

V usage is TRBV12-3 or TRBV12-4 and J usage is TRBJ2-5; D is possibly TRBD2 (5 bases). The V end lost 2 bases, the J end lost 5 bases, and 9 bases lay between the germline ends. The CDR3 totals 13 residues. As DNA, the CDR3 is TGTGCCAGCAGTTTATACCGGGGTGAGACCCAGTACTTC. This sequence encodes CASSLYRGETQYF.

There are many counts of this clonotype. The chain joins TRBV18 to TRBJ2-3; D is uncertain. In germline, CDR1 is KGHSH, CDR2 LQKENI. The V end was cut by 5 bases, the J end by 0 bases, with 9 bases between. This CDR3 has 14 amino acids. For the CDR3, the DNA is TGTGCCAGCTCAGTGACTCCCAGCACAGATACGCAGTATTTT. It codes for CASSVTPSTDTQYF.

This clonotype was seen repeatedly, ten times or more. The CDR3 spells CASSLEGGRTDTQYF. The DNA for the CDR3 is TGTGCCAGCAGCTTAGAAGGCGGGCGCACAGATACGCAGTATTTT. J is TRBJ2-3 and V is TRBV7-2; possibly TRBD2 for D (5 bases). Germline V CDR1 and CDR2: SGHTA, FQGNSA. This CDR3 spans 15 amino acids. V was pared by 1 base and J by 1 base, with 9 bases between.

This clonotype was found many times. One end of the junction is discordant with germline, which a read error may explain. The chain has TRBV27 and TRBJ2-6, with no clear D. In germline, CDR1 is MNHEY, CDR2 SMNVEV (reference sequence). This CDR3 spans 14 amino acids. CDR3 region: CASRPGSGANVLTF. The CDR3 DNA reads as TGCGCCAGCAGACCCGGTTCTGGGGCCAACGTCCTGACTTTC. The variable domain in full, with the rest retrieved from reference TRBV27 and TRBJ2-6, is EAQVTQNPRYLITVTGKKLTVTCSQNMNHEYMSWYRQDPGLGLRQIYYSMNVEVTDKGDVPEGYKVSRKEKRNFPLILESPSPNQTSLYFCASRPGSGANVLTFGAGSRLTVL.

There are a few counts of this clonotype. J is TRBJ2-5 and V is TRBV27, with 7 bases aligning to TRBD2. After removal of 1 base from V and 3 bases from J, the junction contained 8 bases not matched to a gene. Germline CDR1 reads MNHEY; CDR2 reads SMNVEV (reference sequence). CDR3 size: 16 residues. The CDR3 bases are TGTGCCAGCAGTTTATGGGGGGGGGGGGTTGAAGAGACCCAGTACTTC. Protein sequence: CASSLWGGGVEETQYF.

As concerns this clonotype: A much larger clone sits a single nucleotide away, making a read error possible. This chain links TRBV11-3 with TRBJ2-2; TRBD2 might be the D (5 bases). Germline V gene lookup returns CDR1 SGHNT and CDR2 YENEEA. CDR3 length: 15 residues. DNA of the CDR3: TGTGCCAGCAGACCATCTTACGCGAACACCGGGGAGCTGTCTTTT. Protein: CASRPSYANTGELSF.

This clonotype has ten or more counts. V usage is TRBV12-3 or TRBV12-4 and J usage is TRBJ2-1; 11 bases fit TRBD2. The CDR3 is 15 residues long. J gave up 3 bases and V 6 bases, and 4 bases lay outside the gene matches. CDR3 region: CASSFGLAGYNEQFF. The CDR3, as DNA: TGTGCCAGCAGCTTTGGACTAGCGGGCTACAATGAGCAGTTCTTC.

The V call is TRBV24-1, the J call TRBJ2-1, with 10 bases aligning to TRBD2. This CDR3 is built from 17 residues. The V gene end was trimmed by 6 bases and the J gene end by 4 bases; junction bases not matched to a gene: 11. Germline V CDR1 and CDR2: KGHDR, SFDVKD. CDR3: CATSPPSGSRSYNEQFF. CDR3 coding DNA: TGTGCCACCAGTCCCCCTAGCGGGAGTAGGTCGTACAATGAGCAGTTCTTC.

The chain uses TRBV5-5 and TRBJ1-3; D ambiguous. Per the germline V gene, CDR1 is SGHKS and CDR2 is YYEKEE (reference sequence). V shed 4 bases and J shed 0 bases, with 8 bases lying between them. This CDR3 spans 14 amino acids. CDR3 DNA sequence: TGTGCCAGCAGCCCCCTCCACTCTGGAAACACCATATATTTT. Translating gives CASSPLHSGNTIYF. Together with reference TRBV5-5 and TRBJ1-3, the CDR3 gives the full variable domain: DAGVTQSPTHLIKTRGQQVTLRCSPISGHKSVSWYQQVLGQGPQFIFQYYEKEERGRGNFPDRFSARQFPNYSSELNVNALLLGDSALYLCASSPLHSGNTIYFGEGSWLTVV.

V gene TRBV19 combines with J gene TRBJ1-3, with D hard to call. V lost 3 bases and J 4 bases, leaving 10 bases between the germline ends. There are 14 residues in the CDR3. The germline V gene has CDR1 LNHDA and CDR2 SQIVND (reference sequence). The CDR3 DNA reads as TGTGCCAGTAGTATTGGGGAAATCGGAAACACCATATATTTT. It yields the protein CASSIGEIGNTIYF.

This clonotype has ten or more counts. This rearrangement joins TRBV5-1 to TRBJ1-1, with 8 bases that match TRBD1. The CDR3 is made up of 17 amino acids. J gave up 1 base and V 10 bases, and 18 bases lay outside the gene matches. The germline V gene encodes CDR1 SGHRS and CDR2 YFSETQ. The CDR3 loop is CARPRCVAGGKNTEAFF. CDR3 sequence (DNA): TGCGCCCGCCCACGGTGTGTGGCAGGGGGCAAGAACACTGAAGCTTTCTTT.

At least ten counts were recorded for this clonotype. The rearrangement uses TRBV18 and TRBJ1-6, with D tentatively TRBD1 (6 bases). CDR3 length: 16 residues. Looked up from germline, CDR1 is KGHSH and CDR2 is LQKENI. V was pared by 3 bases and J by 0 bases, with 9 bases between. CDR3 coding DNA: TGTGCCAGCTCACCCGGACAGAGCTCCTATAATTCACCCCTCCACTTT. Protein product: CASSPGQSSYNSPLHF.

This clonotype was recorded many times. The genes are TRBV9 and TRBJ2-3; 9 nucleotides line up with TRBD2. The V segment lost 0 bases and the J segment 4 bases; nucleotides outside the gene matches: 3. Per germline, CDR1 SGDLS and CDR2 YYNGEE. This CDR3 is built from 15 residues. The CDR3 nucleotides read TGTGCCAGCAGCGTAGGGGCTAGCGGGGCAGATACGCAGTATTTT. As protein: CASSVGASGADTQYF.

This clonotype was recorded at least ten times. The V gene is TRBV5-1, the J gene TRBJ1-6; 11 bases fit TRBD1. Germline CDR1 SGHRS, CDR2 YFSETQ. This CDR3 region has 15 residues. With V trimmed by 2 bases and J by 10 bases, 5 bases remained unmatched. This CDR3 is CASSLRTGGQSPLHF. CDR3 nucleotide sequence: TGCGCCAGCAGCTTAAGGACAGGGGGCCAGTCACCCCTCCACTTT.

This clonotype appeared many times. The rearrangement uses TRBV7-9 and TRBJ1-4, with 9 bases that match TRBD1. J gave up 7 bases and V 2 bases, and 5 bases lay outside the gene matches. This CDR3 contains 15 residues. Looked up from germline, CDR1 is SEHNR and CDR2 is FQNEAQ (reference sequence). The CDR3 sequence is CASSLPGQGFEKLFF. The DNA for the CDR3 is TGTGCCAGCAGCTTACCGGGACAGGGTTTTGAAAAACTGTTTTTT.

This clonotype was counted ten times or more. This rearrangement joins TRBV6-6 to TRBJ2-7; perhaps TRBD1 as D (6 bases). V was trimmed by 2 bases and J by 0 bases, leaving 8 bases between them. The CDR3 totals 14 residues. Germline CDR1 is MNHNY and CDR2 is SVGAGI (reference sequence). CDR3: CASSYGRGSYEQYF. CDR3 nucleotides: TGTGCCAGCAGTTACGGCAGGGGCTCCTACGAGCAGTACTTC.

This clonotype was seen many times. The J gene is TRBJ2-2, the V gene TRBV19, with 8 bases identical to TRBD2. With 10 bases clipped from V and 6 bases from J, the junction kept 13 bases outside the gene matches. Germline CDR1 and CDR2: LNHDA and SQIVND (reference sequence). The CDR3 covers 15 residues. The CDR3 DNA reads TGTGCCACCAAGAGGAGGACTAGCACGCCCGGGGAGCTGTTTTTT. It specifies CATKRRTSTPGELFF.

On this clonotype itself: A much larger clone differs by one base, so this may be a read error. The chain links TRBV20-1 to TRBJ2-3, with D maybe TRBD2 (7 bases). Germline loops: CDR1 DFQATT, CDR2 SNEGSKA (reference sequence). The CDR3 has 12 amino acids. The CDR3 protein is CGGAPQQDTQYF. The CDR3 coding sequence is TGCGGGGGGGCTCCCCAGCAAGATACGCAGTATTTT.

Ten or more counts support this clonotype. CDR3 amino acids: CASSQHTSGAGYGYTF. Written as DNA, the CDR3 is TGTGCCAGCAGCCAACACACCTCTGGGGCTGGATATGGCTACACCTTC. This rearrangement joins TRBV5-8 to TRBJ1-2, with a possible D match to TRBD1 (5 bases). CDR3 length equals 16 residues. Deletions cut 4 bases from V and 5 bases from J, with 21 bases between. In germline, CDR1 is SGHTS, CDR2 YDEGEE.

The table lists this clonotype with a few counts. V and J are TRBV19 and TRBJ1-5; TRBD1 agrees at 9 bases. Germline CDR1 LNHDA, CDR2 SQIVND (reference sequence). The CDR3 totals 16 residues. With V trimmed by 3 bases and J by 2 bases, 5 bases remained unmatched. For the CDR3, the DNA is TGTGCCAGTAGTATCCTGACAGGGGGAGGCAATCAGCCCCAGCATTTT. It codes for CASSILTGGGNQPQHF.

This clonotype showed up many times. The chain links TRBV20-1 to TRBJ2-7; TRBD1 matches 9 bases. The CDR3 contains 14 residues. Germline CDR1 is DFQATT and CDR2 is SNEGSKA (reference sequence). V was pared by 3 bases and J by 3 bases, with 6 bases of the junction left unmatched. The CDR3 loop is CSARDGQGLYEQYF. The DNA of the CDR3 is TGCAGTGCTAGGGATGGACAGGGGCTCTACGAGCAGTACTTC.

This clonotype has a handful of counts. The rearrangement uses TRBV4-2 and TRBJ2-4; no clear D. This CDR3 region has 16 residues. Between the trimmed V and J ends, which lost 0 bases and 0 bases, there was a span of 9 bases. Germline V lookup: CDR1 LGHNA, CDR2 YNFKEQ. The CDR3 spells CASSQDNRLAKNIQYF. The DNA of the CDR3 is TGTGCCAGCAGCCAAGATAACCGGCTAGCCAAAAACATTCAGTACTTC.

V and J are TRBV29-1 and TRBJ2-1; 7 nucleotides align to TRBD1. The V gene's germline CDR1 is SQVTM and CDR2 ANQGSEA. The V gene end was trimmed by 8 bases and the J gene end by 4 bases; junction bases not matched to a gene: 20. The CDR3 is 17 amino acids. CDR3 sequence (DNA): TGCAGCATTACCCACCCAACAGGGGTTGTTTTATACAATGAGCAGTTCTTC. Translated: CSITHPTGVVLYNEQFF.

This clonotype was seen at least ten times. The chain joins TRBV5-1 to TRBJ2-5; TRBD2 agrees at 9 bases. V shed 4 bases, J shed 5 bases, and the junction held 9 bases outside the gene matches. The CDR3 extends over 15 amino acids. Germline V gives CDR1 SGHRS, CDR2 YFSETQ. As DNA, the CDR3 is TGCGCCAGCAGCCCCTTAGCGGGAGTGGAGGAGACCCAGTACTTC. Translating gives CASSPLAGVEETQYF.

This clonotype appeared a few times. A much larger clone differs by one base, so this may be a read error. The rearrangement links TRBV3-1 to TRBJ2-1; no reliable D call. Per germline, CDR1 LGHDT and CDR2 YNNKEL (reference sequence). Trimming shortened V by 4 bases and J by 12 bases, and 10 bases separated the two germline ends. The CDR3 has 11 amino acids. The CDR3 loop reads CASSRASGQFF. CDR3 in DNA: TGTGCCAGCAGCCGAGCCAGTGGGCAGTTCTTC.